This TCR beta chain was identified in a study of preoperative IRX-2 immunotherapy in early breast cancer. Described treatment: preoperative locoregional IRX-2 cytokine immunotherapy. Preoperative locoregional IRX-2 cytokine immunotherapy was tested in the phase Ib source study. Only in-frame clones appear in the TCRdb table, and some are missing; sequencing was by immunoSEQ multiplex PCR. The sample lists roughly 34,000 clones; about 90% were seen once. The CDR3 sequence is 14 residues long. CDR1 and CDR2 from the germline V gene are SGHRS and YFSETQ. Trimming took 4 bases from V and 2 from J, leaving 12 bases between them.

The specimen was tumor tissue, collected after IRX-2 immunotherapy. The sequence was collected from a human donor with breast cancer. The chain combines TRBV5-1 with TRBJ1-2; weak D call: TRBD1 (5 bases). This CDR3 reads CASSPGTANYGYTF. The CDR3 DNA sequence: TGCGCCAGCAGCCCTGGGACGGCAAACTATGGCTACACCTTC.